This entry describes one TCR beta chain. Antigen unknown. TCRdb re-derived calls from the reads in MiXCR, one entry per CDR3 protein. The data contain fewer than 550,000 distinct CDR3 sequences, approximately 33% of them singletons. This sample was included in a study of T cell repertoires in cytomegalovirus infection. At the level of the study: A matching HLA type, together with CMV infection, was signaled by public TCR beta signatures.

Points from the study as a whole: Summed public TCR beta family frequency identified CMV carriers bearing the relevant HLA. It was HLA-C-restricted CMV-specific TCR beta clonotypes that dominated the response ex vivo.

The J segment lost 5 bases and the V segment lost 5 bases, leaving 2 bases of the junction unmatched. The CDR3 sequence is 13 residues long. CDR1 and CDR2 from the germline V gene are LGHNT and FRNRAP. J is TRBJ2-2 and V is TRBV12-5; 7 bases align to TRBD2. The source material was PBMCs. This sequence originates from a human donor in good health (CMV status not recorded). Some clones in this sample may be carry-over from other donors' samples. CDR3 DNA sequence: TGTGCTAGTGGTCGGGGGGATACCGGGGAGCTGTTTTTT. This encodes CASGRGDTGELFF.